This TCR beta chain was profiled in a study of T-cell reconstitution after alpha-beta-depleted transplantation in children. This clonotype was seen more than once but under ten times. Using unique molecular identifiers, the investigators prepared the TCRbeta library. Each CDR3 protein gets one entry after TCRdb re-called the PCR reads with MiXCR. The data hold approximately 350,000 distinct CDR3 sequences, with about an eighth observed a single time. The germline gives CDR1 SGHRS, CDR2 YFSETQ. The V gene lost 4 bases and the J gene lost 3 bases, with 14 bases spanning the gap. The CDR3 loop spans 15 amino acids.

V gene TRBV5-1 combines with J gene TRBJ1-5; D unresolved. The source material was PBMCs, sampled from the stem cell graft. The origin of this receptor is a human donor who donated a stem cell graft to a child with Fanconi anemia. CDR3 DNA sequence: TGCGCCAGCAGCACCGACGGCGGGTACAATCAGCCCCAGCATTTT. Translated, it gives CASSTDGGYNQPQHF.